This T cell receptor beta chain was sequenced in a study of PD-L1 blockade in urothelial cancer. Study as a whole: About nine tenths of the roughly 30 patients were men with bladder-origin urothelial cancer. Previous chemotherapy exposure amounted to 0 to 3 regimens for patients. Samples of blood were analyzed 3 weeks (second dose) and 6 weeks after treatment start.

This CDR3 is built from 15 residues. Germline CDR1 MNHEY, CDR2 SVGAGI. The ends were cut back, 2 bases at V and 6 bases at J, with 13 bases in the middle. Sequenced by immunoSEQ multiplex PCR; TCRdb stores in-frame clones only, minus some. The sample has 100,000 to 150,000 clones, about 83% seen once. Time point specified: peripheral blood 6 weeks after treatment start. Urothelial carcinoma affected the patients, and it was locally advanced or metastatic. This sample comprised PBMCs, obtained around atezolizumab (anti-PD-L1) treatment. V and J are TRBV6-5 and TRBJ2-2; tentatively, D is TRBD2 (5 bases). The sequence was collected from a man in his forties or fifties with urothelial cancer. Here the CDR3 DNA reads TGTGCCAGCAGTTACGCTTGGTCCGGGGCCGGGGAGCTGTTTTTT. Amino acid sequence: CASSYAWSGAGELFF.